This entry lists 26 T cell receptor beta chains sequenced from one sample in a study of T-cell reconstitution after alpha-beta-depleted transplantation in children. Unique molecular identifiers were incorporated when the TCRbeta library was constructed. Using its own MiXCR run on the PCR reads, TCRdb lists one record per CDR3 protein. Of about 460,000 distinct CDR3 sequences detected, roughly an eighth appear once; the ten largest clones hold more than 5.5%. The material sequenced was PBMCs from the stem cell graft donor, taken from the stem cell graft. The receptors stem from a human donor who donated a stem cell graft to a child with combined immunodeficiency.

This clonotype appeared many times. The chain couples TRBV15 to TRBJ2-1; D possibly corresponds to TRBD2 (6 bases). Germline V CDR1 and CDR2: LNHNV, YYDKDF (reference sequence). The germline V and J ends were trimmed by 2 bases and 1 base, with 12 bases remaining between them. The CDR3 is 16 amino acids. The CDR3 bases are TGTGCCACCAGCAGATATCCGCGGGGTTCCTACAATGAGCAGTTCTTC. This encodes CATSRYPRGSYNEQFF.

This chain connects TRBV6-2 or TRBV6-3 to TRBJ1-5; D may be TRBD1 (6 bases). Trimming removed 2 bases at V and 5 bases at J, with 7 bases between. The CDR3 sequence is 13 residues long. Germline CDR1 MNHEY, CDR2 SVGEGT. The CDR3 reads CASSYHRDQPQHF. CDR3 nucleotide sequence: TGTGCCAGCAGTTACCACAGGGATCAGCCCCAGCATTTT.

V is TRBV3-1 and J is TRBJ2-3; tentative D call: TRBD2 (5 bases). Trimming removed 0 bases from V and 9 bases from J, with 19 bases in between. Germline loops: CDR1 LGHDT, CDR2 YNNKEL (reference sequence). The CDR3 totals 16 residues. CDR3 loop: CASSQDRGRVGKTQYF. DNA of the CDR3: TGTGCCAGCAGCCAAGACCGGGGTAGAGTCGGGAAAACGCAGTATTTT.

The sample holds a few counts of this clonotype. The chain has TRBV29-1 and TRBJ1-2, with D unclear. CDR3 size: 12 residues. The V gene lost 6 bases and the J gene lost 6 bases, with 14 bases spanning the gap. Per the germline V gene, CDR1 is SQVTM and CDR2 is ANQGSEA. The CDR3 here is CSVLFLPHGYTF. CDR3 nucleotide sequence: TGCAGCGTCCTCTTTCTCCCGCATGGCTACACCTTC.

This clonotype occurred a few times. CDR3: CSVRQAGNSPLHF. CDR3 in DNA: TGCAGCGTGAGACAGGCGGGGAATTCACCCCTCCACTTT. J is TRBJ1-6 and V is TRBV29-1; TRBD1 might be the D (6 bases). Looked up from germline, CDR1 is SQVTM and CDR2 is ANQGSEA. The CDR3 loop spans 13 amino acids. The germline V and J ends were trimmed by 6 bases and 7 bases, with 13 bases remaining between them.

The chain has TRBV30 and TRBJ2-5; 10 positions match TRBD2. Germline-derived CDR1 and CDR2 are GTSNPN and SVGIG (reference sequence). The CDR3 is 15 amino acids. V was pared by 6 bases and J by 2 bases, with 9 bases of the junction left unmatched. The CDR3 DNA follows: TGTGCCTGTCCAATAGCGGGAGGACTTCAAGAGACCCAGTACTTC. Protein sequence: CACPIAGGLQETQYF.

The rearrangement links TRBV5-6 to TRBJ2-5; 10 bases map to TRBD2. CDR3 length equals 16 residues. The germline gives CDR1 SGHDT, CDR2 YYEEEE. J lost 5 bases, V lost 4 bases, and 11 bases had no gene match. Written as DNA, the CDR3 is TGTGCCAGCAGCCTCAAAGAGCGGGGGGGAGGGGAGACCCAGTACTTC. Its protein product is CASSLKERGGGETQYF.

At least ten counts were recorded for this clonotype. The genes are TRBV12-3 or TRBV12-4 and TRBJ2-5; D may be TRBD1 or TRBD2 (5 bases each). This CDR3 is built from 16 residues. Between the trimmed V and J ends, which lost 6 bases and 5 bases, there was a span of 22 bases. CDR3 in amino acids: CASSNRDPPIRETQYF. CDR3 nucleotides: TGTGCCAGCAGCAATCGGGACCCTCCCATTCGTGAGACCCAGTACTTC.

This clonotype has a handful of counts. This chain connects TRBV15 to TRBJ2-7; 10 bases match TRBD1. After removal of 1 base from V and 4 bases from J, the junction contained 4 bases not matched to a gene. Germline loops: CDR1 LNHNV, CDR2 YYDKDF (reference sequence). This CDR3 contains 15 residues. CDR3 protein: CATSRGGTGEYEQYF. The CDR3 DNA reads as TGTGCCACCAGCAGAGGCGGGACAGGGGAATACGAGCAGTACTTC.

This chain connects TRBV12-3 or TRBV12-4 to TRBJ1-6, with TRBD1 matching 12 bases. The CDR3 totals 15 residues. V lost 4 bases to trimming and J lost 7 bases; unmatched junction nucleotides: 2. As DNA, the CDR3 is TGTGCCAGCAGTTGGGACAGGGGGCTGAATTCACCCCTCCACTTT. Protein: CASSWDRGLNSPLHF.

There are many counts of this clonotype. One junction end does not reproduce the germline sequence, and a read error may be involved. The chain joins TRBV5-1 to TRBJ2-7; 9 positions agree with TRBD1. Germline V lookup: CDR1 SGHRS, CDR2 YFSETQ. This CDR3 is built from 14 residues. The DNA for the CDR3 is TGTGCCAGCTCACTGGGACAGGGCGACTACGAGCAGTACTTC. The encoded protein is CASSLGQGDYEQYF.

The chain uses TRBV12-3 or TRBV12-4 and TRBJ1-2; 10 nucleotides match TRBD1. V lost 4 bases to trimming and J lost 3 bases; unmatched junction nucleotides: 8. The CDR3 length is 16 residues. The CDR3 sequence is CASSSSKTGGDYGYTF. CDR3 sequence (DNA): TGTGCCAGCAGTTCCTCAAAGACAGGGGGCGACTATGGCTACACCTTC.

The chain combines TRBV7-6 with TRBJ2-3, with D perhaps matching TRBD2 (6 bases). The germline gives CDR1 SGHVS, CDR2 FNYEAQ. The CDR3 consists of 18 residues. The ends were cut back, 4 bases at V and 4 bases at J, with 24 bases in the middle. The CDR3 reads CASSSSSREQAGSDTQYF. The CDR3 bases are TGTGCCAGCAGCTCCTCATCTCGGGAGCAGGCCGGTTCAGATACGCAGTATTTT. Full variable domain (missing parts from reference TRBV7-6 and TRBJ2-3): GAGVSQSPRYKVTKRGQDVALRCDPISGHVSLYWYRQALGQGPEFLTYFNYEAQQDKSGLPNDRFSAERPEGSISTLTIQRTEQRDSAMYRCASSSSSREQAGSDTQYFGPGTRLTVL.

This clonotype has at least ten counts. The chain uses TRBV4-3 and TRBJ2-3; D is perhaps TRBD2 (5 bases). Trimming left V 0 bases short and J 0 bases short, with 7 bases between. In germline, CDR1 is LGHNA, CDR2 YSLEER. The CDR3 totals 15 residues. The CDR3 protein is CASSQDRGSTDTQYF. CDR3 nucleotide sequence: TGCGCCAGCAGCCAAGATAGAGGGAGCACAGATACGCAGTATTTT.

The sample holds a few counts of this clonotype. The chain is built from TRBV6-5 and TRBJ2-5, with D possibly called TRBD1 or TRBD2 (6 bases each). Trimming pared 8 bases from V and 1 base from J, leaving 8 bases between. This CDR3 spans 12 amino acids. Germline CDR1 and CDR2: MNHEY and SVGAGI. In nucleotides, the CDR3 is TGTGCCAGCTCGGGGGCCCAAGAGACCCAGTACTTC. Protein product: CASSGAQETQYF.

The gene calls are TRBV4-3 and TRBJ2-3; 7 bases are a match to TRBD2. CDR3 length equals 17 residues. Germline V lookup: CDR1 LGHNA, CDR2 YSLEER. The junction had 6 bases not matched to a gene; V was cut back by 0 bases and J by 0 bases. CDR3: CASSQEATGGSTDTQYF. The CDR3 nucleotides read TGCGCCAGCAGCCAAGAGGCGACGGGGGGTAGCACAGATACGCAGTATTTT.

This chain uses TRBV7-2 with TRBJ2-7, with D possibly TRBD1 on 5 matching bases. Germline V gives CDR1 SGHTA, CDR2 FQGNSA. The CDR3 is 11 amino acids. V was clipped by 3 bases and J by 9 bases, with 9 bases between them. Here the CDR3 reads CASSFGAAQYF. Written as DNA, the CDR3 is TGTGCCAGCAGCTTTGGGGCAGCGCAGTACTTC.

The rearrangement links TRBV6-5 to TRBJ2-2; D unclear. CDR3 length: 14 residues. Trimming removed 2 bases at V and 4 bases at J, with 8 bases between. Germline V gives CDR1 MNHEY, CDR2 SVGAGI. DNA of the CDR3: TGTGCCAGCAGTTACGGTACATTCACCGGGGAGCTGTTTTTT. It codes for CASSYGTFTGELFF.

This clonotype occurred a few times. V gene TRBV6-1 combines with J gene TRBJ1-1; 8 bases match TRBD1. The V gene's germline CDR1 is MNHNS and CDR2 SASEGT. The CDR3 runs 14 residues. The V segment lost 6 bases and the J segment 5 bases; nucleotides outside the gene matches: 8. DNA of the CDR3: TGTGCCAGCAGCAAAGGACAGGGAAGGACTGAAGCTTTCTTT. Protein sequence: CASSKGQGRTEAFF.

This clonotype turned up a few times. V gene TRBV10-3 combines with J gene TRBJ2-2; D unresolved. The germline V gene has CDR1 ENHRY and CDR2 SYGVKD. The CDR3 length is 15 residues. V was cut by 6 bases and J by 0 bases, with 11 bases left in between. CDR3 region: CAIRGIPANTGELFF. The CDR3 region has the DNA TGTGCCATCAGAGGGATACCAGCGAACACCGGGGAGCTGTTTTTT.

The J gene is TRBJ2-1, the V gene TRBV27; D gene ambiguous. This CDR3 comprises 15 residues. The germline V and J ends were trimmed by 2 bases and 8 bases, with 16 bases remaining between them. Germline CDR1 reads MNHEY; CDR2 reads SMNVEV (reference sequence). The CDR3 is CASSLLGPGGDEQFF. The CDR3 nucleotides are TGTGCCAGCAGTTTACTTGGGCCGGGTGGCGATGAGCAGTTCTTC.

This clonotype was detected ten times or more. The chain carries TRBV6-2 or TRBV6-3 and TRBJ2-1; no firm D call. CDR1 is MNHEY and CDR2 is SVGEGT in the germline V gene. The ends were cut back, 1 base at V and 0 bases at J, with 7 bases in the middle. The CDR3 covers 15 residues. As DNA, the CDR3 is TGTGCCAGCAGTTACTTCCGGAGCTCCTACAATGAGCAGTTCTTC. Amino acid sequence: CASSYFRSSYNEQFF.

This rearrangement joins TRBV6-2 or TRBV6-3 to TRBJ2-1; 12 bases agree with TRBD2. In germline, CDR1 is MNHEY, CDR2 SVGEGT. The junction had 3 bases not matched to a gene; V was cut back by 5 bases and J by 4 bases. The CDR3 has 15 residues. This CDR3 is CASSGTSGFYNEQFF. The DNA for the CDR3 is TGTGCCAGCAGTGGGACTAGCGGGTTTTACAATGAGCAGTTCTTC.

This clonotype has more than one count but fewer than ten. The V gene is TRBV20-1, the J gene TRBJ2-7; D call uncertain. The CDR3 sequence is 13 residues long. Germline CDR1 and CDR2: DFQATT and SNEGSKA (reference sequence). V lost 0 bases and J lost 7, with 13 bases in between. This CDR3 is CSARDQPLEEQYF. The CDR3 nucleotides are TGCAGTGCTAGAGATCAGCCTTTGGAAGAGCAGTACTTC.

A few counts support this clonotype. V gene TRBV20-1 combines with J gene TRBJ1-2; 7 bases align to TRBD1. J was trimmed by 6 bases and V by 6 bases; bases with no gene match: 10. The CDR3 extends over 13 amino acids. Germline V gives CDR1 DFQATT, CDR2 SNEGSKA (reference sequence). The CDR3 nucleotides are TGCAGTGCCAAGACAGGGAAGGATCATGGCTACACCTTC. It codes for CSAKTGKDHGYTF.

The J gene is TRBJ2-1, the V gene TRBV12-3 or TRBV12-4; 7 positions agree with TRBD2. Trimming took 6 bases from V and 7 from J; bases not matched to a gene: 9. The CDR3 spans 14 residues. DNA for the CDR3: TGTGCCAGCAGGCGGGACTACACGGGAAATGAGCAGTTCTTC. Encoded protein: CASRRDYTGNEQFF.